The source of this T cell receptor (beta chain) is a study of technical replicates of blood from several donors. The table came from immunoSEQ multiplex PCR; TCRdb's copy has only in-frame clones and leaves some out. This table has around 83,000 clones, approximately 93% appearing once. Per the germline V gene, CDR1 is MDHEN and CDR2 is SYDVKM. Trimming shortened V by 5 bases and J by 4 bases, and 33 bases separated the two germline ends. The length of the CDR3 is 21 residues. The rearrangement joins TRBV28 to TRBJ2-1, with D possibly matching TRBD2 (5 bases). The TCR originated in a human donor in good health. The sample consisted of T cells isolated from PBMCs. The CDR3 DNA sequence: TGTGCCAGCAGTCTCACAGCACAAGCTACTAGGACCTTCTCACTGTACAATGAGCAGTTCTTC. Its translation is CASSLTAQATRTFSLYNEQFF.